A single T cell receptor (beta chain) is shown here with its context. The antigen this receptor binds is unknown. Per-base quality was not reported, and no clone a single base away is much larger than it. Library preparation used the immunoSEQ multiplex PCR assay. The multiplex PCR relied on a mix of 60 forward primers for TCR Vbeta segments and 13 reverse primers for TCR Jbeta segments. Amplification of the CDR3 region of rearranged TCR beta genes was performed with a multiplex PCR assay on genomic DNA. Amplified TCR beta libraries were sequenced as 87-base-pair reads on the Illumina HiSeq System. Per the original workflow: A later analysis tallied 75 million to 95 million unique TCR beta chains across the 700 or so repertoires, and some 10 million of those chains were shared by two or more donors. Raw reads were error-corrected and collapsed into unique sequences by a nearest-neighbor algorithm in which closely related sequences were merged to remove PCR and sequencing errors. V, D and J gene segments were assigned by aligning CDR3 sequences to IMGT reference sequences. For a sequence to be retained, a match of at least six nucleotides was required to both a V gene segment and a J gene segment. A rearrangement counted as productive if the CDR3 had no stop codons and remained in frame with V and J, and every other rearrangement counted as non-productive. CDR3 was defined according to IMGT convention as the region running from the second conserved V-encoded cysteine to the conserved J-encoded phenylalanine. In an earlier analysis of more than 550 of the donors, sequences lacking an unambiguous match to a single V gene segment were excluded. An earlier analysis of approximately 590 of the donors called V segments functional above 56.7% productive rearrangements and segregating when the between-donor standard deviation exceeded 5%. A statistical classification framework was built to diagnose cytomegalovirus status from the catalog of TCR beta chain sequences. V and J gene assignment, in a later analysis, came from comparing TCR nucleotide sequences with IMGT/GENE-DB human TR gene sequences. The TCRdist pipeline was used in a later analysis to assign CDR3 sequences and most-parsimonious VDJ recombination scenarios. A later analysis defined each TCR beta chain by its CDR3 amino acid sequence plus V-gene family, and excluded reads lacking a unique V-gene family. To address suspected cross-contamination and a sequencing artifact, a later analysis removed under 600 highly shared, low-generation-probability nucleotide sequences. In a later analysis, a clonal expansion index for each public chain was calculated from normalized within-repertoire ranks of inferred template counts. In a later analysis, generation probabilities were computed using a VDJ recombination model fitted to out-of-frame rearrangements, and the results were checked against IGoR. Hypergeometric tests were used in a later analysis to score TCR-TCR, TCR-HLA and TCR-CMV co-occurrence, with a repertoire-size bias correction applied to the TCR pairs. False discovery rates were estimated in a later analysis by permuting HLA or CMV assignments 20 times. A later analysis grouped co-occurring TCRs with DBSCAN, adding TCRdist sequence similarity when clustering within HLA-allele-positive subsets. For co-occurrence clustering, repertoires with fewer than 30,000 or more than 120,000 public chains were excluded, along with roughly 5 repertoires with anomalous nucleotide sharing. Entries here come from immuneACCESS through TCRdb and include only in-frame sequences with V and J called. Some clones fail to appear in such tables; in the studies checked, an unresolved V gene covers under half of the shortfall, and the cause of the remainder is unknown. V, J and clone size are those of that table, while D and trimming were read from the DNA. This sample lists about 130,000 clones; 83% were detected once. Roughly 1.2% of the sample is in the top ten clones.

The cohort was made up of hundreds of healthy bone marrow donors. At the time of sampling, every cohort member was nominally healthy, though immune exposures that went unrecorded were likely present. The donor was CMV seronegative and was included in the group of several hundred seronegative cohort members. A peripheral blood sample was collected from each donor, and TCR beta sequencing was performed on peripheral blood mononuclear cells. The Qiagen DNeasy Blood Extraction Kit was used to extract genomic DNA from the blood cell samples. CDR3 length: 20 amino acids, cysteine to phenylalanine. The retained sequence is limited to the CDR3, 60 bases, with the frame set at the first base. CDR1 and CDR2, looked up from the germline V gene, are SGHRS and YFSETQ. From V the trimming removes 0 bases and from J it removes 6 bases, while the gene matches leave 21 bases of the junction unaccounted for. The data originate from a study of cytomegalovirus exposure and HLA in healthy donors (dated by TCRdb to 2015 to 2018). Looking at the study overall: An earlier analysis of approximately 640 of the donors reported approximately 300 Gb of sequence data and 120 million or so unique TCR beta sequences from approximately 180 million T cells. Roughly 5 DR-DQ haplotypes were handled as single units for association and clustering because linkage in the cohort was strong. The study aimed to test whether cataloging public T cell receptors could reveal signatures of past pathogen exposure. Donor age, sex, ethnicity and CMV serostatus were compiled alongside the repertoire data. HLA typing included class I and class II loci at four-digit resolution. A later genetic analysis took genome-wide SNP genotypes for about 55% of the 666 donors and used that subset as a discovery cohort. In the later analysis, no new phenotypic data were used to find candidate immune exposures; instead, reliance was placed on TCR beta sequences and their occurrence across donors. To predict cytomegalovirus infection status, the study brought together high-throughput TCR immunosequencing, statistical association of individual TCRs with disease status, and machine learning. In a later analysis, previously published TCR beta repertoires from some 640 donors were re-analyzed and high-resolution HLA genotyping was added so that TCR occurrence patterns could be studied. The T cell repertoires of several hundred subjects were profiled by immunosequencing and related to cytomegalovirus serostatus. About 310 gigabases of sequencing data and approximately 93 million unique TCR sequences were included in an early release covering roughly 600 HLA-typed donors. An earlier analysis of around 580 of the donors used high-throughput TCR beta sequencing to judge whether each TCR beta V gene segment behaved as functional or pseudogenic. Typing coverage varied by locus: roughly 620-630 donors for A, B, C, DRB1 and DQB1; approximately 520 for DQA1; more than 600 for DPA1; roughly 470 for DPB1. Every repertoire in the discovery cohort had been generated on one and the same sequencing platform. Of the roughly 400 genotyped donors, less than 90% were placed in the genetic ancestry cluster associated with self-reported Caucasian donors. Across 398 genotyped donors of the cohort, an average of about 240,000 unique TCR beta nucleotide sequences per donor were sequenced, and roughly 18% of those sequences were non-productive. In addition to the first cohort of around 670 subjects, a separate validation cohort of some 120 different subjects was used. The paper as a whole reports these results and caveats: It was suggested by the authors that the approach could potentially be generalized to other disease states and immunological phenotypes. Compared with the approximately 700-donor mean, donors in an Asian-associated ancestry cluster had fewer N-insertions in productive TCRs, according to a later genetic analysis. A few of the identified cytomegalovirus-associated TCR beta chains were confirmed in vitro to be specific for cytomegalovirus antigens. In this cohort, only TCR beta chains were sequenced, and detectable features were limited by the absence of alpha or paired-chain data. A later analysis reported that several top co-occurrence clusters appeared linked to parvovirus B19, influenza, CMV and Epstein-Barr virus. A later analysis associated 16,951 TCR beta sequences with specific HLA alleles at a false discovery rate of 0.05. Some IMGT-functional V segments, including TRBV6-2 and TRBV6-3, could not be told apart with the 87-base-pair reads, so those segments were excluded. An earlier analysis of 587 of the donors showed that most TCR beta V segments appeared in productive rearrangements either about 87% or about 30% of the time, which broadly matched IMGT annotations. In a later analysis, HLA-associated TCR beta chains were found to be more clonally expanded and to have lower generation probabilities than equally common non-associated chains. Correlated functional status among segregating V segments might be attributable to linkage disequilibrium, but an unknown experimental factor could not be ruled out. In a later analysis, TCR association rates were found to vary across HLA loci, with the most associated TCRs seen for DRB1 alleles and the fewest for HLA-C alleles. A further reported finding was that TCR beta sequences accurately predicted the HLA-A and HLA-B alleles for most subjects in the first cohort. The study gave a list of about 170 TCR beta chains associated with cytomegalovirus. Some 16 rarely observed V segments, including chromosome 9 orphons, were excluded from the earlier analysis of approximately 500 of the donors because counts were too low. According to a later analysis, most CMV-associated TCR beta chains appeared to be HLA-restricted, and the HLA associations seemed to be driven largely by CMV exposure. The sequencing pipeline was judged likely to have produced a cluster of highly shared sequence variants as a technical artifact. Because HLA typing was missing for some donors at each locus, association tests included only the typed subset. When HLA alleles, especially DR and DQ, strongly co-occurred, attributing TCR associations to individual alleles was difficult. CMV serostatus was the only immune exposure information available for the cohort. Presence/absence analyses assumed roughly uniform sequencing depth across donors, an assumption that may not hold. Most TCR sequences were seen in very few donors, while some public TCRs were found in many individuals. In both the original and validation cohorts, the classifier was reported to diagnose cytomegalovirus status with high specificity and sensitivity. In a later genetic analysis, a missense DCLRE1C variant was associated with V-gene and J-gene trimming of TCR beta chains, and the association was replicated in an independent cohort.

This sequence originates from a girl aged 2-15 years in good health and CMV-seronegative. The sequencing sample was made of PBMCs. The chain was built from TRBV5-1 and TRBJ2-5, with 9 bases aligning to TRBD1. The DNA sequence follows: TGCGCCAGCAGCTTGGCGTGGATATACGACCGGGACAGGGAAGGGAAGACCCAGTACTTC. Its amino acids are CASSLAWIYDRDREGKTQYF.